This paragraph reports one T cell receptor beta chain. Its antigen is unknown. The V gene end was trimmed by 3 bases and the J gene end by 1 base; junction bases not matched to a gene: 7. The germline gives CDR1 LNHDA, CDR2 SQIVND (reference sequence). The CDR3 has 16 residues. Time point given: pretreatment peripheral blood. Using immunoSEQ multiplex PCR, the repertoire was profiled, and TCRdb retains in-frame clones only, with some absent. The data contain more than 35,000 clones, about nine tenths of them singletons. The data belong to a study of PD-L1 blockade in urothelial cancer. Study at large: Patients had been given 0 to 3 earlier chemotherapy regimens. Analyses were performed on blood at 3 weeks after treatment start (the second dose) and at 6 weeks.

Study results and caveats: At the 3-week point, tumor-associated blood clones expanded more in durable-benefit patients.

The TCR was taken from a woman aged 60-75 years with urothelial cancer. The chain employs TRBV19 and TRBJ2-5; TRBD1 matches 8 bases. This specimen consisted of PBMCs, obtained around atezolizumab (anti-PD-L1) treatment. CDR3: CASSIPTGASQETQYF. The CDR3 nucleotides are TGTGCCAGTAGTATCCCGACAGGGGCTAGCCAAGAGACCCAGTACTTC.